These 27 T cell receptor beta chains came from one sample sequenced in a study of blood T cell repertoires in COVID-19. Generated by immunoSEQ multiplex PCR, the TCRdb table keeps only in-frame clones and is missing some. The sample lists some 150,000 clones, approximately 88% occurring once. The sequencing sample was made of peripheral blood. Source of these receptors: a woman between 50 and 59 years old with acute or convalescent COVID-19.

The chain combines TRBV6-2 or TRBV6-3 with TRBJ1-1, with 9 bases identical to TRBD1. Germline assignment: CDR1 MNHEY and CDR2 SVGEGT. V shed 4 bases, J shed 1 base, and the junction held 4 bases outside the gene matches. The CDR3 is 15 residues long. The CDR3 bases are TGTGCCAGCAGTTCTGGACAGGGGAAGAACACTGAAGCTTTCTTT. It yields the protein CASSSGQGKNTEAFF.

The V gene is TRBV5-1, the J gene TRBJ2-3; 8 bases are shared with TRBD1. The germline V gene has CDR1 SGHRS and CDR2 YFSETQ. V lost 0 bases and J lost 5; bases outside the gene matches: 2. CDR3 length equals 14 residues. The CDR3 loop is CASSLDGQGDTQYF. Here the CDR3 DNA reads TGCGCCAGCAGCTTGGACGGACAGGGAGATACGCAGTATTTT.

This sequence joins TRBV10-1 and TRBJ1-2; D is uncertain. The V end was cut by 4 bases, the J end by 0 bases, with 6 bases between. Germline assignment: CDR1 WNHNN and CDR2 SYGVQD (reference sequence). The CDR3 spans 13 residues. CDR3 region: CASSGLANYGYTF. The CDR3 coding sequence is TGCGCCAGCAGTGGATTAGCTAACTATGGCTACACCTTC.

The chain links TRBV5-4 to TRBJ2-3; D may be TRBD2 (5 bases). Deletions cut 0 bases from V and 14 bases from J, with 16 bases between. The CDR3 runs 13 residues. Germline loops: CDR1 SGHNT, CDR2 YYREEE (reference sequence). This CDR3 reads CASSLAARRGRYF. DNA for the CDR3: TGTGCCAGCAGCTTGGCGGCTAGGCGAGGGCGGTATTTT.

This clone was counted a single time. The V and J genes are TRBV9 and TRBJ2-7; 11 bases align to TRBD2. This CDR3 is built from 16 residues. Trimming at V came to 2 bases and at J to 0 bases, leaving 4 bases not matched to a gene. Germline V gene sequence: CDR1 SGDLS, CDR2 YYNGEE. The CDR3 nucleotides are TGTGCCAGCAGCGTCCCGGGACTAGCGGCCTCCTACGAGCAGTACTTC. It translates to CASSVPGLAASYEQYF. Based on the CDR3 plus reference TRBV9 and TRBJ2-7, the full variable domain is DSGVTQTPKHLITATGQRVTLRCSPRSGDLSVYWYQQSLDQGLQFLIQYYNGEERAKGNILERFSAQQFPDLHSELNLSSLELGDSALYFCASSVPGLAASYEQYFGPGTRLTVT.

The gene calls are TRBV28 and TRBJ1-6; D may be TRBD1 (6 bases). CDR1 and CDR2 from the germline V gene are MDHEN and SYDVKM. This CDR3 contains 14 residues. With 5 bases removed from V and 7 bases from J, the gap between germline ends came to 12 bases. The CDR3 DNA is TGTGCCAGCAGTACAGGGAACCAAAATTCACCCCTCCACTTT. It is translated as CASSTGNQNSPLHF. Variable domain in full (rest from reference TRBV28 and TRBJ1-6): DVKVTQSSRYLVKRTGEKVFLECVQDMDHENMFWYRQDPGLGLRLIYFSYDVKMKEKGDIPEGYSVSREKKERFSLILESASTNQTSMYLCASSTGNQNSPLHFGNGTRLTVT.

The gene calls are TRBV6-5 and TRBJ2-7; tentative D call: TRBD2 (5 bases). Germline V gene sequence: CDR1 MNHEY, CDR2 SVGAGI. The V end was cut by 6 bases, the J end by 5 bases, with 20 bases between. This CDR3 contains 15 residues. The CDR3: CASSPPRGITHEQYF. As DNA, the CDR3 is TGTGCCAGCAGCCCACCACGGGGAATCACCCACGAGCAGTACTTC.

CDR3 DNA sequence: TGTGCCAGCAGCCGCGGGGAAAGCTCTGGAAACACCATATATTTT. This sequence encodes CASSRGESSGNTIYF. The rearrangement links TRBV9 to TRBJ1-3; unclear D gene. Germline CDR1 SGDLS, CDR2 YYNGEE. This CDR3 spans 15 amino acids. Trimming shortened V by 4 bases and J by 0 bases, and 11 bases separated the two germline ends.

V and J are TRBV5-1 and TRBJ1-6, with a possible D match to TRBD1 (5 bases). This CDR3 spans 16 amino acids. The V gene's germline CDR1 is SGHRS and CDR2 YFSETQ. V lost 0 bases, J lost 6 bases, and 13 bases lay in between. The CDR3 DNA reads TGCGCCAGCAGCTTGGGCGGGGACGGGAGTAATTCACCCCTCCACTTT. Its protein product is CASSLGGDGSNSPLHF.

Here the CDR3 reads CASSGRTSGYNEQFF. The CDR3 DNA reads TGTGCCAGCAGCGGCCGGACTAGCGGTTACAATGAGCAGTTCTTC. The chain uses TRBV7-3 and TRBJ2-1, with 10 bases matching TRBD2. Germline V lookup: CDR1 SGHTA, CDR2 FQGTGA. The CDR3 has 15 amino acids. V trimming: 5 bases; J trimming: 4 bases; junction bases outside the gene matches: 5.

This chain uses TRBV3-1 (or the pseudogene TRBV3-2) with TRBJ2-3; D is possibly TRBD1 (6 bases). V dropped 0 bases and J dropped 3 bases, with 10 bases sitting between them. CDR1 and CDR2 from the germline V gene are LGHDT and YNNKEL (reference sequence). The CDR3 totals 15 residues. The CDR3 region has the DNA TGTGCCAGCAGCCAAGAAAGAGACAGGACAGATACGCAGTATTTT. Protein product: CASSQERDRTDTQYF.

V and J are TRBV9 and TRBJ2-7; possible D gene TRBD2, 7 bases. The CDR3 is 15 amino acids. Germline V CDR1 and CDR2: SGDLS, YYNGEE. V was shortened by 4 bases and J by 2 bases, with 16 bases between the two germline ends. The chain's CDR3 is CASSQGRGNTYEQYF. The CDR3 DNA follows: TGTGCCAGCAGCCAGGGGCGGGGGAATACCTACGAGCAGTACTTC.

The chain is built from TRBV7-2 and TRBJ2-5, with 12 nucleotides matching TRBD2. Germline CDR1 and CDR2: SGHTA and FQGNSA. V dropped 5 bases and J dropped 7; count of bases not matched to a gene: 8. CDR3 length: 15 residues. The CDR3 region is CASSALAGGGGTQYF. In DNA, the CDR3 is TGTGCCAGCAGCGCGCTAGCGGGAGGGGGTGGGACCCAGTACTTC.

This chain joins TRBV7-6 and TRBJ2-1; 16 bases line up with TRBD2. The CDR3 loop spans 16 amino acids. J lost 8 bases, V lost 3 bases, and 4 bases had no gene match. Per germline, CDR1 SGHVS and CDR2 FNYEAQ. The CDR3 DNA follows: TGTGCCAGCAGCTTGGGACTAGCGGGGGGGATATATGAGCAGTTCTTC. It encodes CASSLGLAGGIYEQFF.

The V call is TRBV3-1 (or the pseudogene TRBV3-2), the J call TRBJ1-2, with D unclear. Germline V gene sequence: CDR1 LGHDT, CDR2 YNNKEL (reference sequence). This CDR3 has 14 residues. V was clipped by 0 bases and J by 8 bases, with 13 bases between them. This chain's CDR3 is CASSQEVGLTGYTF. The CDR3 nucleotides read TGTGCCAGCAGCCAAGAAGTGGGCCTCACGGGCTACACCTTC.

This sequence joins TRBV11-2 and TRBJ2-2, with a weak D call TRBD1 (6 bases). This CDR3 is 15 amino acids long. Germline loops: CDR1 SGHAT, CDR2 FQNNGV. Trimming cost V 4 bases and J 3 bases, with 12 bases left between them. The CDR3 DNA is TGTGCCAGCAGCTCAGGGGTTAGCTACACCGGGGAGCTGTTTTTT. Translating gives CASSSGVSYTGELFF.

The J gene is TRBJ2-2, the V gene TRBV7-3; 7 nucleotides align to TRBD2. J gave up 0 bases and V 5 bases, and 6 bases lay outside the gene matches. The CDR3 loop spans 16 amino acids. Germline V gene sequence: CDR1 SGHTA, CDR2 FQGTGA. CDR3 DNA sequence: TGTGCCAGCAGCCCTGTGACTAGCTCGAACACCGGGGAGCTGTTTTTT. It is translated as CASSPVTSSNTGELFF.

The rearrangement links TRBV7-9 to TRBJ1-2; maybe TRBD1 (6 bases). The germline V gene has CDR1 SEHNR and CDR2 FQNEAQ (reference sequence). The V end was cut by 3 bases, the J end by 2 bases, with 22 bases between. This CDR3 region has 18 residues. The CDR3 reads CASSLGAETPRRNYGYTF. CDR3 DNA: TGTGCCAGCAGCTTGGGGGCGGAGACACCTCGCCGAAACTATGGCTACACCTTC.

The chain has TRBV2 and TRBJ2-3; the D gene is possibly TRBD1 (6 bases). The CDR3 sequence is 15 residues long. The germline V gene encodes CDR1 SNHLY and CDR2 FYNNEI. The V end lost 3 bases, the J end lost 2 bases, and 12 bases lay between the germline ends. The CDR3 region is CASSDPGDHTDTQYF. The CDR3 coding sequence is TGTGCCAGCAGTGATCCAGGGGATCACACAGATACGCAGTATTTT.

CDR3: CASSGVRGKGNTEAFF. CDR3 coding DNA: TGCGCCAGCAGTGGGGTTAGGGGAAAGGGGAACACTGAAGCTTTCTTT. The chain carries TRBV10-1 and TRBJ1-1, with TRBD1 as a possible D gene (5 bases). CDR3 length: 16 residues. CDR1 and CDR2 (germline): WNHNN, SYGVQD (reference sequence). The V end was cut by 4 bases, the J end by 1 base, with 16 bases between.

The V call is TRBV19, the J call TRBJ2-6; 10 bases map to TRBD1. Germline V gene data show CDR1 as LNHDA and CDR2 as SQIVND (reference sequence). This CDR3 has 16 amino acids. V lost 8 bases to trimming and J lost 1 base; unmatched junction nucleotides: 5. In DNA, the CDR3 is TGTGCCAGTTCCCGGGACAGGGGATCTGGGGCCAACGTCCTGACTTTC. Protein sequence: CASSRDRGSGANVLTF.

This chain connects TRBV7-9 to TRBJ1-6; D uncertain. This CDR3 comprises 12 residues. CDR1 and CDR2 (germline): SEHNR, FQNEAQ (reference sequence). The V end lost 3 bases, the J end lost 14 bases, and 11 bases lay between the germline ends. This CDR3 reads CASSFAGRSLHF. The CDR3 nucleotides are TGTGCCAGCAGCTTTGCGGGCAGATCCCTCCACTTT.

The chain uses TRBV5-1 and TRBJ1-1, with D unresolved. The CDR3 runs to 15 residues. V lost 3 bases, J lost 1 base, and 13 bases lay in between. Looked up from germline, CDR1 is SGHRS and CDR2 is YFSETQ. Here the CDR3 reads CASSYPSSENTEAFF. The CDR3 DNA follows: TGCGCCAGCAGCTACCCCTCCTCAGAGAACACTGAAGCTTTCTTT.

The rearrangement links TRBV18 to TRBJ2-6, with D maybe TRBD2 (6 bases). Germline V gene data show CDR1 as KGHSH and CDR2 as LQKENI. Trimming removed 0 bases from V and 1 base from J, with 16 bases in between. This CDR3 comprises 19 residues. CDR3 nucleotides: TGTGCCAGCTCACCACCGGGGGGTTCCCTACTTTCTGGGGCCAACGTCCTGACTTTC. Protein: CASSPPGGSLLSGANVLTF.

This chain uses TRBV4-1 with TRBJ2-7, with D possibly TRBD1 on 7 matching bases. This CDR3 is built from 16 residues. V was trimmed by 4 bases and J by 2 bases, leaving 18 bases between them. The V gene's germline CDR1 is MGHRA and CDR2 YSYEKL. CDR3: CASSPFSRGATYEQYF. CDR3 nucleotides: TGCGCCAGCAGCCCATTCAGCAGGGGGGCCACCTACGAGCAGTACTTC.

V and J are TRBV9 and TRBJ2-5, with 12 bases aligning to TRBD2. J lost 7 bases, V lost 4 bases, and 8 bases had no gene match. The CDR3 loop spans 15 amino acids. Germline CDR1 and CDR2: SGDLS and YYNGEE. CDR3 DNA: TGTGCCAGCAGCCCAGGACTAGCGGGAAGCGGGACCCAGTACTTC. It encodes CASSPGLAGSGTQYF.

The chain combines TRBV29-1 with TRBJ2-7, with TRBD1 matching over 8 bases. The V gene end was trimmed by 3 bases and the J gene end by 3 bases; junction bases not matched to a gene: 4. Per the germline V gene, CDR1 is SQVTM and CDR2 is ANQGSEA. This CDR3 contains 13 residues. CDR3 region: CSVESDRDYEQYF. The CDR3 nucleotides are TGCAGCGTTGAGTCGGACAGGGACTACGAGCAGTACTTC.